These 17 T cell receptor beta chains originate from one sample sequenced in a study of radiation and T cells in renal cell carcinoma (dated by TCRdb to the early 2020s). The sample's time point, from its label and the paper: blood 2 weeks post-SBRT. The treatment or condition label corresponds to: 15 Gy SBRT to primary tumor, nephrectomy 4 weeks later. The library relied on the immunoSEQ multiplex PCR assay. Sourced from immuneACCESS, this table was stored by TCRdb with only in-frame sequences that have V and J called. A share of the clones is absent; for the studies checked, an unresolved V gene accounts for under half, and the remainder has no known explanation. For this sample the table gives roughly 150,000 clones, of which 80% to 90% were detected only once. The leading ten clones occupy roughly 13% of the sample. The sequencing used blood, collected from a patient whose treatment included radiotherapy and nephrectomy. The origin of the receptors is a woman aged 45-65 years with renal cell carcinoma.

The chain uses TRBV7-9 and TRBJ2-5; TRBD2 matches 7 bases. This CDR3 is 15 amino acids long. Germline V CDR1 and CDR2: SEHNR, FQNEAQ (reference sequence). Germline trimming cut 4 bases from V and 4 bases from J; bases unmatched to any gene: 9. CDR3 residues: CASSSWRGSGETQYF. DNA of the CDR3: TGTGCCAGCAGCTCCTGGCGGGGGAGTGGAGAGACCCAGTACTTC.

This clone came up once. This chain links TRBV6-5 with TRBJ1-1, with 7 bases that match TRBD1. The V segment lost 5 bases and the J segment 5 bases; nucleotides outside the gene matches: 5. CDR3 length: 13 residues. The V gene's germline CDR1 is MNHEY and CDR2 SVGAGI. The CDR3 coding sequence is TGTGCCAGCAGTCTGACAGGGAGAACTGAAGCTTTCTTT. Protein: CASSLTGRTEAFF.

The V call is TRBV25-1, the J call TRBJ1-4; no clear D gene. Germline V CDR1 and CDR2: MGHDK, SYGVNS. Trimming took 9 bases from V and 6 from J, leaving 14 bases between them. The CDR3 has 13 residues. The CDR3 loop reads CASNSGSDEKLFF. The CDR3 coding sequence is TGTGCCAGTAATAGCGGGTCGGATGAAAAACTGTTTTTT.

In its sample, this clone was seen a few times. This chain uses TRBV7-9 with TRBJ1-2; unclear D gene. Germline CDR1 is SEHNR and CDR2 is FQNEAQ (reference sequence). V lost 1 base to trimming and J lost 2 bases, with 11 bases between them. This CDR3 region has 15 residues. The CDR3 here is CASSLGVRQNYGYTF. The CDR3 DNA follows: TGTGCCAGCAGCTTAGGTGTCCGGCAGAACTATGGCTACACCTTC.

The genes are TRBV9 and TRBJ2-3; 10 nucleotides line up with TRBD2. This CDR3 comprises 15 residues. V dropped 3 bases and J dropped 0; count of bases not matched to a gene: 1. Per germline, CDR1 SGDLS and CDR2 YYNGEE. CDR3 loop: CASSAGLASTDTQYF. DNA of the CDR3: TGTGCCAGCAGCGCGGGACTAGCGAGCACAGATACGCAGTATTTT.

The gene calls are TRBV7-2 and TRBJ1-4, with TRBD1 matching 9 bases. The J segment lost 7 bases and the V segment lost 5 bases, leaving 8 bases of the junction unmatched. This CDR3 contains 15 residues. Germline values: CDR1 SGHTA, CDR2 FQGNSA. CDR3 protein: CASSDPGTGTEKLFF. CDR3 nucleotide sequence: TGTGCCAGCAGCGATCCCGGGACAGGGACTGAAAAACTGTTTTTT.

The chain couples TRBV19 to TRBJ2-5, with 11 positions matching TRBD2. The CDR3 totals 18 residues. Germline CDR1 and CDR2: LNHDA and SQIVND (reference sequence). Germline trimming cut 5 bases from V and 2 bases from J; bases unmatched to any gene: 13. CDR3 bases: TGTGCCAGTAGTCCCCTGGATTCCCGACTAGCGGGGCAAGAGACCCAGTACTTC. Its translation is CASSPLDSRLAGQETQYF.

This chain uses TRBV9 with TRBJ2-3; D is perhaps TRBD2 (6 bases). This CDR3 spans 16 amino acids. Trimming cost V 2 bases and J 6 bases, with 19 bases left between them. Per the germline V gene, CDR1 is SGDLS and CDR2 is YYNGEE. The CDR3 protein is CASSVRGGEHRDTQYF. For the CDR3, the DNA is TGTGCCAGCAGCGTTAGAGGAGGGGAACACAGGGATACGCAGTATTTT. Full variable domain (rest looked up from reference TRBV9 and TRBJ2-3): DSGVTQTPKHLITATGQRVTLRCSPRSGDLSVYWYQQSLDQGLQFLIQYYNGEERAKGNILERFSAQQFPDLHSELNLSSLELGDSALYFCASSVRGGEHRDTQYFGPGTRLTVL.

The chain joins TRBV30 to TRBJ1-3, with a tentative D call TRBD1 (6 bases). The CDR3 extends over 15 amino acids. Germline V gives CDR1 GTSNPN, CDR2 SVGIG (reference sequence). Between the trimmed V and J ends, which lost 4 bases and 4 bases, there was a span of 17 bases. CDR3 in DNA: TGTGCCTGGATGAGGGGCGCAGGGGTAGGAAACACCATATATTTT. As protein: CAWMRGAGVGNTIYF. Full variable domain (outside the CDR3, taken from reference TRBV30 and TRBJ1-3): SQTIHQWPATLVQPVGSPLSLECTVEGTSNPNLYWYRQAAGRGLQLLFYSVGIGQISSEVPQNLSASRPQDRQFILSSKKLLLSDSGFYLCAWMRGAGVGNTIYFGEGSWLTVV.

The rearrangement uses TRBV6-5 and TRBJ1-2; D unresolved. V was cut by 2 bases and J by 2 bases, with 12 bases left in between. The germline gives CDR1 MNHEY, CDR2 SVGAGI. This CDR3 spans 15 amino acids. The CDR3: CASSYRAYLNYGYTF. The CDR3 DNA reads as TGTGCCAGCAGTTACCGGGCTTATCTAAACTATGGCTACACCTTC.

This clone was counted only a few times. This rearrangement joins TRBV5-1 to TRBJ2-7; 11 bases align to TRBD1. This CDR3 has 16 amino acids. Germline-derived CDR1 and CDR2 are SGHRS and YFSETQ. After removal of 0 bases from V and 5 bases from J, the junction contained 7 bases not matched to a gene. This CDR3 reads CASSLVGQGAPDEQYF. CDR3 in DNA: TGCGCCAGCAGCTTGGTAGGACAGGGGGCGCCGGACGAGCAGTACTTC.

The CDR3 DNA follows: TGTGCCAGTAGTATATCTAATCAGCCCCAGCATTTT. It is translated as CASSISNQPQHF. The J gene is TRBJ1-5, the V gene TRBV19; D gene ambiguous. Per germline, CDR1 LNHDA and CDR2 SQIVND (reference sequence). CDR3 length equals 12 residues. The germline V and J ends were trimmed by 2 bases and 4 bases, with 3 bases remaining between them. The whole variable domain, remainder taken from reference TRBV19 and TRBJ1-5, is DGGITQSPKYLFRKEGQNVTLSCEQNLNHDAMYWYRQDPGQGLRLIYYSQIVNDFQKGDIAEGYSVSREKKESFPLTVTSAQKNPTAFYLCASSISNQPQHFGDGTRLSIL.

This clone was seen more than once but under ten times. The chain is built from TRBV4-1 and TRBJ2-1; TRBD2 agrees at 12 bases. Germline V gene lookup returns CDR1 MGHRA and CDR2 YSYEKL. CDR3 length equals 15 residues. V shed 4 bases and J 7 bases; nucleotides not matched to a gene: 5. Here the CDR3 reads CASSLGLAGQNEQFF. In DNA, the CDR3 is TGCGCCAGCAGCCTTGGACTAGCGGGGCAGAATGAGCAGTTCTTC.

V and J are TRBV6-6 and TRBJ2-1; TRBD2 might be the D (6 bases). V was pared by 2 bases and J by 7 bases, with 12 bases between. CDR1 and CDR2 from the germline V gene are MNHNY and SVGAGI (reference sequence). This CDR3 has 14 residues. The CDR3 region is CASSYRPGVNEQFF. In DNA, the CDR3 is TGTGCCAGCAGTTACCGCCCGGGGGTGAATGAGCAGTTCTTC.

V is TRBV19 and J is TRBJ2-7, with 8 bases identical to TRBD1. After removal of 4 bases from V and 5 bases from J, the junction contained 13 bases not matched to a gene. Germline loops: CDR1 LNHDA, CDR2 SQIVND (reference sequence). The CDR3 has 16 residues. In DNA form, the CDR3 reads TGTGCCAGTAGTAGCCTCCCGGGACAGGTTCCCCACGAGCAGTACTTC. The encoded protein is CASSSLPGQVPHEQYF.

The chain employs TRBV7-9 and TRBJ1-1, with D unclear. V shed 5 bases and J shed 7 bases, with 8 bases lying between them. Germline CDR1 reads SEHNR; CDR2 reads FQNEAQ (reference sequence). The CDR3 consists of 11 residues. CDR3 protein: CASSRRHEAFF. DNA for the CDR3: TGTGCCAGCAGCCGGAGGCATGAAGCTTTCTTT.

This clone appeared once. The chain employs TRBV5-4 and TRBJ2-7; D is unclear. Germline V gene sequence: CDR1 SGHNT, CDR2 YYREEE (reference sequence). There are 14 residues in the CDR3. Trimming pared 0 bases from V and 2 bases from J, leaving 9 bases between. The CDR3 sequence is CASSLAASTYEQYF. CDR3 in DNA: TGTGCCAGCAGCTTGGCTGCAAGCACCTACGAGCAGTACTTC.